This TCR beta chain was sequenced in a study of Ad26.COV2.S vaccination and SARS-CoV-2 variants. At the level of the study: By the intramuscular route, Ad26.COV2.S was given once, or twice 56 days apart. Study-wide results and limits: A substantial breadth of spike-specific CD8+ and CD4+ T cell responses after vaccination has been reported. Non-spike TCR breadth was similar in vaccine and placebo recipients.

Points on this clone: Its specificity is unknown.

The table came from immunoSEQ multiplex PCR; TCRdb's copy has only in-frame clones and leaves some out. In the table there are about 440,000 clones, approximately 88% of which are singletons. Regarding treatment: about 20 received Ad26.COV2.S at low or high dose, single or two shots; about 5 received placebo; per-sample allocation not given. The samples date from day 63 after the first vaccine or placebo injection. This material consisted of peripheral blood, taken in a trial of Ad26.COV2.S vaccine versus placebo. This clonotype was obtained from a person between 18 and 60 years old who received the Ad26.COV2.S COVID-19 vaccine or a placebo.

The CDR3, as DNA: TGTGCCAGCAGCTTAGCGTTTTTGTCAAAGGACAGGACCTACGAGCAGTACTTC. Protein product: CASSLAFLSKDRTYEQYF. The rearrangement links TRBV11-1 to TRBJ2-7; TRBD1 matches 7 bases. The germline gives CDR1 SGHAT, CDR2 FQDESV (reference sequence). The length of the CDR3 is 18 residues. V trimming: 0 bases; J trimming: 2 bases; junction bases outside the gene matches: 13. Combining the CDR3 with reference TRBV11-1 and TRBJ2-7 gives the whole variable domain EAEVAQSPRYKITEKSQAVAFWCDPISGHATLYWYRQILGQGPELLVQFQDESVVDDSQLPKDRFSAERLKGVDSTLKIQPAELGDSAMYLCASSLAFLSKDRTYEQYFGPGTRLTVT.